This T cell receptor beta chain came from a study of Graves' ophthalmopathy and Graves' hyperthyroidism. With respect to this clonotype: No antigen is known for it.

Study results and caveats: The authors also found most expanded thyroid clonotypes above 0.001 frequency in blood. Ophthalmopathy versus stable hyperthyroidism: 13-signature model gave less than 90% sensitivity, roughly 81% specificity.

Patients with other autoimmune diseases, uncontrolled infections, pregnancy or lactation were excluded. Amplifying from RNA transcripts, the study obtained TCR beta CDR3 regions. Second-round multiplex PCR came after a first-round RT-PCR that employed HTBI primers. Each CDR3 protein is one row after TCRdb ran MiXCR on the multiplex PCR reads. Of around 600,000 distinct CDR3 sequences in the sample, about two fifths were seen once. Germline loops: CDR1 LNHNV, CDR2 YYDKDF (reference sequence). V dropped 3 bases and J dropped 5 bases, with 11 bases sitting between them. The CDR3 has 14 residues. The sequencing input was peripheral blood. The clonotype was recovered from an adult man with Graves' ophthalmopathy. This chain connects TRBV15 to TRBJ1-5; maybe TRBD1 (5 bases). The CDR3 loop reads CATSSGGTHQPQHF. In DNA form, the CDR3 reads TGTGCCACCAGCAGCGGGGGAACCCATCAGCCCCAGCATTTT.